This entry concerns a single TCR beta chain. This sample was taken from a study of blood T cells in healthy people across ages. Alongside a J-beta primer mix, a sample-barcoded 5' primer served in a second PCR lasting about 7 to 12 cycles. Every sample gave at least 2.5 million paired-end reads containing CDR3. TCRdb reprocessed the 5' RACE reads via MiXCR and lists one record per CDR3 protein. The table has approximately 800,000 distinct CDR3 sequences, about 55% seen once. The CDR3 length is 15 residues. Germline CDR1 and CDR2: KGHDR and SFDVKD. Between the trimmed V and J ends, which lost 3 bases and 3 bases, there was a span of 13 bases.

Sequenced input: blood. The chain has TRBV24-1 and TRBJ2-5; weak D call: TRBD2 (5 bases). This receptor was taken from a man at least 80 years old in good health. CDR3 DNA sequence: TGTGCCACCAGTGATCGCAGCGGAGTAAAAGAGACCCAGTACTTC. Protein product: CATSDRSGVKETQYF.